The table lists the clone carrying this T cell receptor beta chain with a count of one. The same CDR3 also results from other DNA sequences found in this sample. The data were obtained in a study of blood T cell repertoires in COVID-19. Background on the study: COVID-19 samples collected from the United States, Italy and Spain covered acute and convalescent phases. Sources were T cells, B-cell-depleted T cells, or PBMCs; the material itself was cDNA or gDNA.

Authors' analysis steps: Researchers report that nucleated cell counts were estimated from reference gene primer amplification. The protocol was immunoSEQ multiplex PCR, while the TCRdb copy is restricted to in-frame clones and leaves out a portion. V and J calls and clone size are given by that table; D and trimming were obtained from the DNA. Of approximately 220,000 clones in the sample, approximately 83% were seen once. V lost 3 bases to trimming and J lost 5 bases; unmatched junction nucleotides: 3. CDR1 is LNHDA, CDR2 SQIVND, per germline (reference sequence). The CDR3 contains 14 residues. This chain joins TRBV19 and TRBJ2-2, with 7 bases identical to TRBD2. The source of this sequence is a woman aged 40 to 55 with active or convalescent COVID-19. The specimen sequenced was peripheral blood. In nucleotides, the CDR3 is TGTGCCAGTAGTATCCCCGGGGGGACCGGGGAGCTGTTTTTT. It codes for CASSIPGGTGELFF.